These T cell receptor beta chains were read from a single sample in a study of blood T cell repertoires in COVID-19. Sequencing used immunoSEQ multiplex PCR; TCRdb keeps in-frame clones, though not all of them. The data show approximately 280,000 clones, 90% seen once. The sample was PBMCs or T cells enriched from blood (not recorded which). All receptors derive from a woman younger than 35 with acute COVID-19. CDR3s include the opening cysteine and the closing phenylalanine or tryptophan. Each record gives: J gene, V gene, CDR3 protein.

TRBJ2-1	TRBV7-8	CASSRGRSEQFF
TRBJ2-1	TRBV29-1	CSVAYRLAGDYEQFF
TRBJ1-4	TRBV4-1	CASSQDGGQGNEKLFF
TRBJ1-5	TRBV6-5	CASTFPGGGNQPQHF
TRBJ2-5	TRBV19	CASSRGAEKTQYF
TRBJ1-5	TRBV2	CASGLMSGNQPQHF
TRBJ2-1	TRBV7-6	CASSLGTSGNWGEQFF
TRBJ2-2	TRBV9	CASSVATVGLAEGPTAGELFF
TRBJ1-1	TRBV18	CASSPTRGLNTEAFF
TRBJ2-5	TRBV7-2	CASSGPGTRFGETQYF
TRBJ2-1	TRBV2	CASSEAWTASSYNEQFF
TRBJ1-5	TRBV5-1	CASSLMGPDSNQPQHF
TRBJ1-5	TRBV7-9	CASSSPQRGSNQPQHF
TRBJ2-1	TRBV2	CASISRGSYNEQFF
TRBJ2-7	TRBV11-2	CASSSGVGQYF
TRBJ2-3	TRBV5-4	CASSLEAVRTDTQYF
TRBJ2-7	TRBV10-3	CAISPGQPAPYF
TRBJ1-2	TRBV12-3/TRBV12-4	CASSSQGTNGYTF
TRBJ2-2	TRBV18	CASSQDSRTGELFF
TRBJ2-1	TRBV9	CASSGLTSGFVGGAYNEQFF
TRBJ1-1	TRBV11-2	CASSRLQGAGEAFF
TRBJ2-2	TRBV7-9	CASREGSAGGELFF
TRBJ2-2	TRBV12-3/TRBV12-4	CASLGQIRGELFF
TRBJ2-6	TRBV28	CASSLSLLSSGANVLTF
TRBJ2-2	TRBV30	CAWGSGQGTGELFF
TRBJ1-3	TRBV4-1	CASSPRDRARFSGNTIYF
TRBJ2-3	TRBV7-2	CASSPGLVSSDTQYF
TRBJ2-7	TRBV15	CATSRELTSGEQYF
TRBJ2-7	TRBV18	CASSPRTDYEQYF
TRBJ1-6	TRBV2	CASSGQGTNSPLHF
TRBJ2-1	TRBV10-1	CASSVAGGGYNEQFF
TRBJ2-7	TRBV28	CASSLLEYEQYF
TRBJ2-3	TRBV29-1	CSVAASGNTDTQYF
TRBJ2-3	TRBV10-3	CAISVGEEDTQYF
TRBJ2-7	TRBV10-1	CASSAVPSYEQYF
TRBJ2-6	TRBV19	CASSIGRAGANVLTF
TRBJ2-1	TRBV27	CASSLIGAEQFF
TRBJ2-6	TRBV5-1	CASSGLGHSGANVLTF
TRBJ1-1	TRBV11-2	CASTLVEANTEAFF
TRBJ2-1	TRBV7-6	CASSFSGSSYNEQFF
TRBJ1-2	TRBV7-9	CASSLGNSYGYTF
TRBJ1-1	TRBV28	CASSLGGTRRNTEAFF
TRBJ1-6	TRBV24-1	CATTKGAEFSPLHF
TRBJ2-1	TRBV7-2	CASSTGTGVDEQFF
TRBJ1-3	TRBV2	CASSELGRAKLGGNTIYF
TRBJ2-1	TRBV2	CASKPGGPHEQFF
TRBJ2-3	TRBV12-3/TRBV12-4	CASSYGTQYF
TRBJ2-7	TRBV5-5	CASSLVGQGSYEQYF
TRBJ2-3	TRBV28	CASSLHYQGSTQYF
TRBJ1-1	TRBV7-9	CASSQAGISNTEAFF
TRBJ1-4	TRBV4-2	CASSQPGQGHEKLFF
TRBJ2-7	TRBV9	CASSVAPGTSSYEQYF
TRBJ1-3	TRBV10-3	CAISESLGSLMEEGSSGNTIYF